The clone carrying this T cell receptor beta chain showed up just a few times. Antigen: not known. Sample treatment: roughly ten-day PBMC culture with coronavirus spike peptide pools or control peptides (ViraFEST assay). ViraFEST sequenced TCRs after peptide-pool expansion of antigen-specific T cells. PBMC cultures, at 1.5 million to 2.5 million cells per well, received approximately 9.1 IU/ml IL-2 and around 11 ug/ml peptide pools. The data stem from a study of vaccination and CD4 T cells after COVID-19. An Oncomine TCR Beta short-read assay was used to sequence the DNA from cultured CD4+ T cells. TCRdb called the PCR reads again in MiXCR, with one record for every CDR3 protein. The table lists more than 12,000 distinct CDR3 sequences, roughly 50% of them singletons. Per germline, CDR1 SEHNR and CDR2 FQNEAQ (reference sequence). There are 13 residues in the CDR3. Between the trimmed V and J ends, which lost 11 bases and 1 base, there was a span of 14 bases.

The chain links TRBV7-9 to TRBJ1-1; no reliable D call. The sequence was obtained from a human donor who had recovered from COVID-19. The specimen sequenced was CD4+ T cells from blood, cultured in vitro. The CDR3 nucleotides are TGTGCCTCCCATAATAGGAAGAACACTGAAGCTTTCTTT. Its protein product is CASHNRKNTEAFF.